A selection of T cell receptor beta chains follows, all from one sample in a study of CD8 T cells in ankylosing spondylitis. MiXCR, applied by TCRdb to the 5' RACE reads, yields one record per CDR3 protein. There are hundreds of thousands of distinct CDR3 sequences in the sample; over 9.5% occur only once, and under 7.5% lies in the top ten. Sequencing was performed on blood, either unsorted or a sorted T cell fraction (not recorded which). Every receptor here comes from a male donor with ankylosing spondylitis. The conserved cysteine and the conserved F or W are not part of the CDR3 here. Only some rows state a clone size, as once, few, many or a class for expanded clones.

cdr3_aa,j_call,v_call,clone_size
ASTPLRRDYNEQF,TRBJ2-1,TRBV12-3/TRBV12-4,many
ASGGTSVYNEQF,TRBJ2-1,TRBV2,few
ASSRGPGGDEKLF,TRBJ1-4,TRBV5-1,once
ASSQGDRTNYGYT,TRBJ1-2,TRBV3-1,-
ASSYLANTGELF,TRBJ2-2,TRBV6-5,-
ASSYGRTNIQY,TRBJ2-4,TRBV5-1,few
SPNLPGQRGYNEQF,TRBJ2-1,TRBV20-1,few
ASSRLVGGPEWEQY,TRBJ2-7,TRBV6-1,-
ASSKATGNYGYT,TRBJ1-2,TRBV2,-
ASSPSTGELF,TRBJ2-2,TRBV6-1,few
ASSWGAGRDTQY,TRBJ2-3,TRBV5-6,few
ASSLGASGSYNEQF,TRBJ2-1,TRBV5-1,many
AISEGPGDSYNEQF,TRBJ2-1,TRBV10-3,-
ASSPSKRDQETQY,TRBJ2-5,TRBV5-1,-
SVEASWRYNEQF,TRBJ2-1,TRBV29-1,many
SGREDAGYT,TRBJ1-2,TRBV20-1,many
SAAPGVNEQF,TRBJ2-1,TRBV20-1,-
ASSYNYEQY,TRBJ2-7,TRBV5-1,many
SASSRTDYGYT,TRBJ1-2,TRBV20-1,-
AAEAGNYGYT,TRBJ1-2,TRBV10-3,few
ASSSGQNQETQY,TRBJ2-5,TRBV5-5,many
ASSEGTTYEQY,TRBJ2-7,TRBV2,-
ASSQGLPGELF,TRBJ2-2,TRBV7-8,many
ASSSWTSGVYNEQF,TRBJ2-1,TRBV11-2,few
ASSILTAGEGNSPLH,TRBJ1-6,TRBV7-8,-
SARDLSQETQY,TRBJ2-5,TRBV20-1,few
ATSPAAPGGANVLT,TRBJ2-6,TRBV5-1,-
ASSLSDEAYNEQF,TRBJ2-1,TRBV4-1,-